Shown below are 4 T cell receptor beta chains from a single sample sequenced in a study of cytomegalovirus exposure and HLA in healthy donors. The PCR made use of 60 Vbeta and 13 Jbeta primers. Repertoires were generated with immunoSEQ multiplex PCR, while TCRdb's copy carries only in-frame clones and drops some. The table for this sample gives 100,000 to 150,000 clones. The sample consisted of PBMCs. Every receptor here comes from a woman between 35 and 50 years old in good health and CMV-seropositive.

The rearrangement joins TRBV6-6 to TRBJ1-1; tentative D call: TRBD1 (6 bases). CDR1 is MNHNY and CDR2 is SVGAGI in the germline V gene (reference sequence). This CDR3 is 11 amino acids long. The V end was cut by 2 bases, the J end by 10 bases, with 8 bases between. CDR3 protein: CASSYTRGAFF. As DNA, the CDR3 is TGTGCCAGCAGTTACACCAGGGGAGCTTTCTTT.

The V gene is TRBV29-1, the J gene TRBJ1-2; 8 bases match TRBD1. The J segment lost 7 bases and the V segment lost 4 bases, leaving 5 bases of the junction unmatched. The CDR3 is made up of 12 amino acids. Germline values: CDR1 SQVTM, CDR2 ANQGSEA. CDR3 sequence reads: CSVGGTGFGYTF. The CDR3 DNA is TGCAGCGTTGGCGGGACAGGTTTTGGCTACACCTTC.

This chain uses TRBV19 with TRBJ2-7; TRBD1 matches at 7 bases. CDR3 length: 14 amino acids. V shed 5 bases, J shed 7 bases, and the junction held 11 bases outside the gene matches. From germline, CDR1 is LNHDA and CDR2 SQIVND (reference sequence). The CDR3 nucleotides are TGTGCCAGTAGTTACGACAGGGACGTAGGGGAGCAGTACTTC. Translated: CASSYDRDVGEQYF.

This chain links TRBV6-6 with TRBJ2-2; 10 bases agree with TRBD2. Germline V gene sequence: CDR1 MNHNY, CDR2 SVGAGI (reference sequence). This CDR3 spans 15 amino acids. Trimming removed 5 bases from V and 4 bases from J; junction bases left unmatched: 4. The CDR3 is CASSPRLAGTGELFF. CDR3 in DNA: TGTGCCAGCAGTCCTCGACTAGCGGGCACCGGGGAGCTGTTTTTT.